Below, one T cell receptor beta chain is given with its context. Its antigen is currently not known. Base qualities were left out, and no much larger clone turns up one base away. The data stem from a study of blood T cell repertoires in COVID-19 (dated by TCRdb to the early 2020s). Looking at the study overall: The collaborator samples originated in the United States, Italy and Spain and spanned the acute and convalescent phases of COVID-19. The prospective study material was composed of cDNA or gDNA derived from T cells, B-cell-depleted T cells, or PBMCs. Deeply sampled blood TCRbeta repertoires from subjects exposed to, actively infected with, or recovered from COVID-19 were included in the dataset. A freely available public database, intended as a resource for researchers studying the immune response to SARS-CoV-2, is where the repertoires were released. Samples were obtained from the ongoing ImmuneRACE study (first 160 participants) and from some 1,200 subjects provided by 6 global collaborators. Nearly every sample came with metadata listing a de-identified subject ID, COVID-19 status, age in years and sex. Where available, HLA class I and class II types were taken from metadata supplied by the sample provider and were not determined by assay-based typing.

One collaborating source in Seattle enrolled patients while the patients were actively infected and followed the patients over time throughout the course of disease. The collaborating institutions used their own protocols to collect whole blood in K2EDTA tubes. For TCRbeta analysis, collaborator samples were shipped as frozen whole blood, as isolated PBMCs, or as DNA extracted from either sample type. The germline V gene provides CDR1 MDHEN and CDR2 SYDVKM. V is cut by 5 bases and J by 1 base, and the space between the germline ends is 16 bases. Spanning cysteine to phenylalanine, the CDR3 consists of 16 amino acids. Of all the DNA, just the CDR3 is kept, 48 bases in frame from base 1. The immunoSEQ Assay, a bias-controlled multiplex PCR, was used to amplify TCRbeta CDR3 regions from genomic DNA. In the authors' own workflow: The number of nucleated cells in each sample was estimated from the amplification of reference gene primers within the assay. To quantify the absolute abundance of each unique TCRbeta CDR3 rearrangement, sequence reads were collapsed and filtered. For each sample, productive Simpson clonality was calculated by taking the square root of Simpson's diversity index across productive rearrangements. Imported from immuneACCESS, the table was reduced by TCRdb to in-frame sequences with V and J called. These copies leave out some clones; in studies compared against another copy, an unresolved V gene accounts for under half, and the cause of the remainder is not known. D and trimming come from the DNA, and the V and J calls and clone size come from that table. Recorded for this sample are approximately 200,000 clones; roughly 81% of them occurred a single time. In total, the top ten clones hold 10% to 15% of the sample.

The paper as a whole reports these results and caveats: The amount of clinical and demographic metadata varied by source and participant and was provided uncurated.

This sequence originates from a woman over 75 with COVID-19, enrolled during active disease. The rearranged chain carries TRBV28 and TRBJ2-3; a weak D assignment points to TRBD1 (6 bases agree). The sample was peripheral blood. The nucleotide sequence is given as TGTGCCAGCAGTCCGCCACAGGGTTCTGGCACAGATACGCAGTATTTT. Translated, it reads CASSPPQGSGTDTQYF.